These 13 T cell receptor beta chains were sequenced from one sample in a study of T-cell memory formation after mild COVID-19 (dated by TCRdb to about 2021). The library relied on 5' RACE. TCRdb shows the sequencer as Illumina NovaSeq 6000. The public reads were run again by TCRdb, first through fastp at Q25 and then through MiXCR, and only productive beta chains were kept. For every CDR3 protein sequence, its rows merge into one entry that carries the most common genes and DNA. The sample has about 360,000 distinct CDR3 sequences on record, about an eighth of them singletons. The leading ten clones occupy 22% of the sample. The material sequenced was PBMCs or a T cell subset sorted from them (not recorded which). The receptors were sampled from a man between 18 and 35 years old who had mild COVID-19 (a few samples of this study predate the infection). The sample titles of this study are shuffled in the database, so cell type and time point are left out; the donor was told from shared clones.

This clonotype has more than one count but fewer than ten. The genes are TRBV20-1 and TRBJ2-1; tentative D call: TRBD2 (6 bases). Germline V gene data show CDR1 as DFQATT and CDR2 as SNEGSKA (reference sequence). The V and J ends lost 3 bases and 8 bases respectively, with 23 bases between them. CDR3 length: 16 amino acids. The CDR3 DNA reads as TGCAGTGCTAGGGCCTTGGGGCGCGGGGATGCGGATGAGCAGTTCTTC. Protein: CSARALGRGDADEQFF.

This clonotype has just a few counts. V is TRBV28 and J is TRBJ1-1; D gene uncertain. CDR1 and CDR2 from the germline V gene are MDHEN and SYDVKM. Trimming shortened V by 10 bases and J by 1 base, and 10 bases separated the two germline ends. The CDR3 has 12 amino acids. The CDR3 DNA is TGTGCCACCCAAGTGTGGAACACTGAAGCTTTCTTT. Residues: CATQVWNTEAFF. Using reference TRBV28 and TRBJ1-1 for the parts outside the CDR3, the full variable domain is DVKVTQSSRYLVKRTGEKVFLECVQDMDHENMFWYRQDPGLGLRLIYFSYDVKMKEKGDIPEGYSVSREKKERFSLILESASTNQTSMYLCATQVWNTEAFFGQGTRLTVV.

This chain links TRBV20-1 with TRBJ1-1, with D hard to call. This CDR3 is 10 amino acids long. Germline assignment: CDR1 DFQATT and CDR2 SNEGSKA (reference sequence). The V gene lost 2 bases and the J gene lost 8 bases, with 6 bases spanning the gap. This chain's CDR3 is CSARRGEAFF. CDR3 sequence (DNA): TGCAGTGCTAGACGTGGCGAAGCTTTCTTT.

This clonotype appeared a few times. J is TRBJ2-1 and V is TRBV12-3 or TRBV12-4; D gene unclear. V dropped 3 bases and J dropped 13 bases, with 10 bases sitting between them. The CDR3 runs 11 residues. CDR3: CASSFRQSQFF. The CDR3 DNA reads as TGTGCCAGCAGTTTTAGGCAGTCTCAGTTCTTC.

This clonotype showed up many times. Here the CDR3 DNA reads TGTGCCAGCAGCCCTCGAAGCGGGGGGGCCTACGAGCAGTACGTC. Protein sequence: CASSPRSGGAYEQYV. The chain has TRBV7-9 and TRBJ2-7; 10 positions agree with TRBD2. The germline CDR1 and CDR2 sequences are SEHNR and FQNEAQ (reference sequence). J lost 2 bases, V lost 5 bases, and 6 bases had no gene match. This CDR3 contains 15 residues.

This clonotype was seen only a few times. The V and J genes are TRBV20-1 and TRBJ2-7; tentative D call: TRBD1 (5 bases). Trimming left V 5 bases short and J 6 bases short, with 20 bases between. The length of the CDR3 is 14 residues. CDR1 and CDR2 (germline): DFQATT, SNEGSKA (reference sequence). This CDR3 is CSAPDPQGMSEQYV. The CDR3, as DNA: TGCAGTGCTCCGGATCCCCAGGGAATGAGCGAGCAGTACGTC.

This clonotype was recorded a few times. V gene TRBV27 combines with J gene TRBJ1-1; no reliable D call. CDR3 size: 15 residues. CDR1 is MNHEY and CDR2 is SMNVEV in the germline V gene (reference sequence). V lost 5 bases, J lost 4 bases, and 17 bases lay in between. CDR3: CASSRGPRIGTEAFF. DNA for the CDR3: TGTGCCAGCAGTCGCGGACCGAGGATCGGCACTGAAGCTTTCTTT.

This chain links TRBV27 with TRBJ1-2; 7 nucleotides agree with TRBD1. V gave up 6 bases and J gave up 4 bases; unmatched junction bases: 11. The germline CDR1 and CDR2 sequences are MNHEY and SMNVEV (reference sequence). CDR3 length: 15 amino acids. The CDR3 is CASRRPGTEGYGYTF. The CDR3 DNA reads TGTGCCAGCAGGAGACCCGGGACAGAGGGCTATGGCTACACCTTC.

A few counts support this clonotype. This chain links TRBV5-1 with TRBJ2-3; 9 bases agree with TRBD2. V lost 2 bases and J lost 3; bases outside the gene matches: 10. Germline V gene lookup returns CDR1 SGHRS and CDR2 YFSETQ. The CDR3 has 17 residues. CDR3 protein: CASSFGLAWGKTDTQYF. The CDR3 nucleotides read TGCGCCAGCAGCTTCGGACTAGCGTGGGGTAAGACAGATACGCAGTATTTT. Filled out from reference TRBV5-1 and TRBJ2-3, the complete variable domain reads KAGVTQTPRYLIKTRGQQVTLSCSPISGHRSVSWYQQTPGQGLQFLFEYFSETQRNKGNFPGRFSGRQFSNSRSEMNVSTLELGDSALYLCASSFGLAWGKTDTQYFGPGTRLTVL.

This clonotype was counted once. The chain links TRBV4-1 to TRBJ1-5; a weak D match, TRBD1 (6 bases). Trimming cost V 4 bases and J 7 bases, with 17 bases left between them. The germline V gene encodes CDR1 MGHRA and CDR2 YSYEKL. The CDR3 is made up of 15 amino acids. The CDR3 sequence: CASSRFMSGDQPQHF. In DNA form, the CDR3 reads TGCGCCAGCAGCCGATTTATGTCAGGGGACCAGCCCCAGCATTTT.

The chain links TRBV19 to TRBJ1-4; D is perhaps TRBD1 (6 bases). The CDR3 is 19 amino acids. V lost 2 bases to trimming and J lost 6 bases, with 25 bases between them. CDR1 and CDR2 (germline): LNHDA, SQIVND (reference sequence). Here the CDR3 reads CASSIIPGAEGGRDEKLFF. In nucleotides, the CDR3 is TGTGCCAGTAGTATAATTCCGGGTGCGGAGGGGGGGCGCGATGAAAAACTGTTTTTT.

Only a few counts were recorded for this clonotype. CDR3 coding DNA: TGCGCCAGCAGCTTGGCTTACAGGACGAACACTGAAGCTTTCTTT. Its translation: CASSLAYRTNTEAFF. V gene TRBV5-1 combines with J gene TRBJ1-1; D perhaps matches TRBD1 (5 bases). The ends were cut back, 0 bases at V and 1 base at J, with 10 bases in the middle. Germline assignment: CDR1 SGHRS and CDR2 YFSETQ. This CDR3 is built from 15 residues.

This chain connects TRBV19 to TRBJ2-1; weak D call: TRBD2 (5 bases). The ends were cut back, 4 bases at V and 4 bases at J, with 5 bases in the middle. Germline V gene sequence: CDR1 LNHDA, CDR2 SQIVND (reference sequence). The CDR3 covers 12 residues. The CDR3 is CASSTGYNEQFF. CDR3 nucleotide sequence: TGTGCCAGTAGTACGGGGTACAATGAGCAGTTCTTC.